Listed here is a single T cell receptor (beta chain). The junction does not match germline at one end; this may be a read error. Each donor supplied ten milliliters of peripheral blood. A second roughly 7 to 12 cycle PCR used barcoded and J-beta primers. TCRdb fed the 5' RACE reads into MiXCR, producing one record per CDR3 protein. The sample has nearly 1 million distinct CDR3 sequences; roughly half are singletons. The data were obtained in a study of blood T cells in healthy people across ages. Sample: blood. The origin of this receptor is a woman between 55 and 75 years old in good health.

In nucleotides, the CDR3 is TGTGCCAGCACCAAAGATATGCGGCGGAAAGAGGCCCAGTACTTC. It encodes CASTKDMRRKEAQYF. The chain uses TRBV6-1 and TRBJ2-5; D gene unclear. The CDR3 has 15 residues. The germline V gene encodes CDR1 MNHNS and CDR2 SASEGT.